The next 29 T cell receptor beta chains were all read from a single sample in a study of T cells in Graves' hyperthyroidism and ophthalmopathy. What was amplified from RNA transcripts were TCR beta CDR3 regions. When the TCR CDR3 underwent first-round RT-PCR, the HTBI primer set was used. TCRdb used MiXCR to reprocess the multiplex PCR reads, holding one entry per CDR3 protein. The sample contains about 560,000 distinct CDR3 sequences, around a sixth of which appear only once. The sequenced sample consisted of blood. All receptors come from a woman aged 30 to 39 with Graves' hyperthyroidism.

Concerning this clonotype itself: A read error may be the cause here, since a much bigger clone is one base away. V and J are TRBV7-9 and TRBJ2-3; 12 bases fit TRBD2. This CDR3 is 16 amino acids long. V lost 4 bases, J lost 1 base, and 3 bases stayed unmatched. CDR1 and CDR2 from the germline V gene are SEHNR and FQNEAQ (reference sequence). CDR3 bases: TGTGCCAGCAGCTGGACTAGCGGGAAGGGCACAGATACGCAGTATTTT. This encodes CASSWTSGKGTDTQYF.

The chain has TRBV3-1 and TRBJ2-2, with 9 bases fitting TRBD1. CDR3 length: 16 residues. Germline-derived CDR1 and CDR2 are LGHDT and YNNKEL (reference sequence). Trimming removed 4 bases from V and 3 bases from J; junction bases left unmatched: 6. This chain's CDR3 is CASSPGTGRDTGELFF. The CDR3 DNA is TGTGCCAGCAGCCCCGGGACAGGGAGGGACACCGGGGAGCTGTTTTTT.

CDR3 loop: CASTGAPLGQGGNQPQHF. For the CDR3, the DNA is TGTGCCAGCACTGGGGCTCCTCTAGGGCAGGGAGGGAATCAGCCCCAGCATTTT. The rearrangement uses TRBV6-2 or TRBV6-3 and TRBJ1-5, with a weak D call TRBD1 (5 bases). The V end lost 7 bases, the J end lost 4 bases, and 26 bases lay between the germline ends. Germline CDR1 and CDR2: MNHEY and SVGEGT. The CDR3 contains 18 residues.

This clonotype was counted a few times. This chain uses TRBV6-1 with TRBJ1-5, with TRBD1 matching over 7 bases. The CDR3 has 17 amino acids. The germline CDR1 and CDR2 sequences are MNHNS and SASEGT. J gave up 0 bases and V 6 bases, and 11 bases lay outside the gene matches. The CDR3 spells CASSPPNRGGSNQPQHF. CDR3 nucleotide sequence: TGTGCCAGCAGCCCTCCAAACAGGGGAGGTAGCAATCAGCCCCAGCATTTT.

This clonotype appeared many times. The chain couples TRBV7-2 to TRBJ2-1; 8 bases are shared with TRBD2. The germline CDR1 and CDR2 sequences are SGHTA and FQGNSA. Trimming at V came to 0 bases and at J to 6 bases, leaving 4 bases not matched to a gene. There are 15 residues in the CDR3. The DNA for the CDR3 is TGTGCCAGCAGCTTAGCTGCTAGCGGGCCCAATGAGCAGTTCTTC. It specifies CASSLAASGPNEQFF.

This clonotype has at least ten counts. The gene calls are TRBV18 and TRBJ2-3; 8 bases agree with TRBD1. This CDR3 spans 14 amino acids. V lost 2 bases, J lost 4 bases, and 2 bases stayed unmatched. CDR1 and CDR2 from the germline V gene are KGHSH and LQKENI. The CDR3 DNA reads TGTGCCAGCTCACCAGACAGGGGTGCAGATACGCAGTATTTT. The encoded protein is CASSPDRGADTQYF.

The chain is built from TRBV11-2 and TRBJ1-3, with a possible D match to TRBD1 (6 bases). Per germline, CDR1 SGHAT and CDR2 FQNNGV. Trimming took 1 base from V and 0 from J, leaving 10 bases between them. The CDR3 sequence is 16 residues long. This chain's CDR3 is CASSLVGADSGNTIYF. In DNA form, the CDR3 reads TGTGCCAGCAGCTTAGTGGGGGCCGACTCTGGAAACACCATATATTTT.

This clonotype was observed many times. The rearrangement links TRBV28 to TRBJ1-2; tentative D call: TRBD1 (5 bases). Germline CDR1 reads MDHEN; CDR2 reads SYDVKM. Deletions cut 6 bases from V and 4 bases from J, with 15 bases between. The CDR3 runs 14 residues. This CDR3 is CASRLQASIYGYTF. CDR3 nucleotide sequence: TGTGCCAGCAGATTACAGGCATCCATCTATGGCTACACCTTC.

The CDR3 sequence is CSARSDSRNEQFF. In DNA form, the CDR3 reads TGCAGTGCTAGATCGGACAGCCGCAATGAGCAGTTCTTC. The V and J genes are TRBV20-1 and TRBJ2-1; perhaps TRBD1 as D (6 bases). This CDR3 spans 13 amino acids. The V gene lost 2 bases and the J gene lost 6 bases, with 11 bases spanning the gap. The germline V gene has CDR1 DFQATT and CDR2 SNEGSKA (reference sequence).

In its sample, this clonotype was seen many times. The rearrangement joins TRBV20-1 to TRBJ1-1; D call uncertain. Germline V gene lookup returns CDR1 DFQATT and CDR2 SNEGSKA (reference sequence). Deletions cut 3 bases from V and 6 bases from J, with 8 bases between. This CDR3 has 11 amino acids. CDR3 residues: CSAREVAEAFF. The CDR3 coding sequence is TGCAGTGCTAGGGAGGTCGCTGAAGCTTTCTTT.

This clonotype was counted at least ten times. The V call is TRBV30, the J call TRBJ2-7, with no clear D. Trimming pared 2 bases from V and 4 bases from J, leaving 9 bases between. The length of the CDR3 is 12 residues. From germline, CDR1 is GTSNPN and CDR2 SVGIG (reference sequence). The CDR3 here is CAWSRQEYEQYF. The CDR3 DNA reads TGTGCCTGGAGTAGGCAGGAGTACGAGCAGTACTTC.

The table lists this clonotype with many counts. The chain combines TRBV6-5 with TRBJ1-2, with 10 bases identical to TRBD1. CDR1 MNHEY and CDR2 SVGAGI come from the germline V gene. Trimming cost V 2 bases and J 5 bases; bases outside gene matches: 8. The CDR3 has 16 amino acids. The CDR3 here is CASSYTPPDRGYGYTF. CDR3 nucleotides: TGTGCCAGCAGTTACACCCCGCCGGACAGGGGGTATGGCTACACCTTC.

This clonotype appeared a few times. The V gene is TRBV27, the J gene TRBJ1-2, with 8 bases that match TRBD1. V dropped 7 bases and J dropped 3; count of bases not matched to a gene: 13. This CDR3 contains 16 residues. CDR1 and CDR2 from the germline V gene are MNHEY and SMNVEV (reference sequence). CDR3 coding DNA: TGTGCCAGCACCACATTCCGAGGACAGGGTCACTATGGCTACACCTTC. Translated: CASTTFRGQGHYGYTF.

The V gene is TRBV5-1, the J gene TRBJ2-3; 12 nucleotides match TRBD1. The CDR3 covers 15 residues. The trim removed 2 bases at V and 6 bases at J, leaving 4 bases unmatched. Germline V gives CDR1 SGHRS, CDR2 YFSETQ. DNA for the CDR3: TGCGCCAGCAGCTTACGGGACAGGGGGCGGGATACGCAGTATTTT. It specifies CASSLRDRGRDTQYF.

The sample holds many counts of this clonotype. The V and J genes are TRBV24-1 and TRBJ2-1; D perhaps matches TRBD2 (5 bases). Trimming took 5 bases from V and 6 from J, leaving 13 bases between them. Germline loops: CDR1 KGHDR, CDR2 SFDVKD. The CDR3 has 14 amino acids. The CDR3 reads CATSGDYGGNEQFF. In nucleotides, the CDR3 is TGTGCCACCAGTGGAGACTATGGAGGCAATGAGCAGTTCTTC.

As to this clonotype: Germline is not matched at one junction end, which may reflect a read error. CDR3 in amino acids: CASNYRETQYF. The CDR3 DNA reads TGTGCCAGCAATTATAGGGAGACCCAGTACTTC. This chain connects TRBV6-9 to TRBJ2-5; D not certain. This CDR3 is built from 11 residues. Germline values: CDR1 MNHGY, CDR2 SVAAGI.

This clonotype was seen many times. The V and J genes are TRBV29-1 and TRBJ1-4; 7 bases agree with TRBD1. The J segment lost 8 bases and the V segment lost 5 bases, leaving 5 bases of the junction unmatched. CDR3 length: 12 amino acids. Germline CDR1 SQVTM, CDR2 ANQGSEA. The CDR3 spells CSVRGGAEKLFF. CDR3 DNA sequence: TGCAGCGTTCGAGGGGGCGCGGAAAAACTGTTTTTT.

This clonotype was detected only a few times. The chain couples TRBV12-5 to TRBJ2-7, with D possibly called TRBD1 or TRBD2 (5 bases each). V gave up 5 bases and J gave up 3 bases, with 14 bases separating them. This CDR3 has 14 amino acids. CDR1 is LGHNT and CDR2 is FRNRAP in the germline V gene. The CDR3 bases are TGTGCTAGTGGTATGGGGGACGGCGACTACGAGCAGTACTTC. Encoded protein: CASGMGDGDYEQYF.

A word on this clonotype: This may stem from a read error, because a much larger clone lies one nucleotide away. The chain combines TRBV5-1 with TRBJ2-3; the D gene is possibly TRBD1 (6 bases). The CDR3 is made up of 15 amino acids. Germline V CDR1 and CDR2: SGHRS, YFSETQ. Written as DNA, the CDR3 is TGCGCCAGCGGCTTACAGTCAGGGGACACAGATACGCAGTATTTT. It encodes CASGLQSGDTDTQYF.

The J gene is TRBJ1-5, the V gene TRBV11-2; D possibly corresponds to TRBD1 (6 bases). The CDR3 sequence is 16 residues long. V lost 1 base and J lost 3, with 13 bases in between. Per the germline V gene, CDR1 is SGHAT and CDR2 is FQNNGV. The CDR3 nucleotides read TGTGCCAGCAGCTTAGGGGGGGCGATTGCCAATCAGCCCCAGCATTTT. Translation: CASSLGGAIANQPQHF.

The chain recombines TRBV9 with TRBJ2-3, with 7 bases identical to TRBD1. V shed 3 bases and J 4 bases; nucleotides not matched to a gene: 8. Germline-derived CDR1 and CDR2 are SGDLS and YYNGEE. The CDR3 runs 15 residues. CDR3 sequence reads: CASSEYTGDADTQYF. In DNA, the CDR3 is TGTGCCAGCAGCGAATATACAGGGGACGCAGATACGCAGTATTTT.

This clonotype was recorded once. The chain is built from TRBV19 and TRBJ2-6; TRBD1 matches at 8 bases. This CDR3 comprises 18 residues. With 6 bases clipped from V and 0 bases from J, the junction kept 10 bases outside the gene matches. Germline CDR1 LNHDA, CDR2 SQIVND (reference sequence). This CDR3 is CASSFSTGATSGANVLTF. In nucleotides, the CDR3 is TGTGCCAGTAGCTTCTCGACAGGGGCAACCTCTGGGGCCAACGTCCTGACTTTC.

In this sample, this clonotype turned up many times. The genes are TRBV30 and TRBJ2-1; possible D gene TRBD2, 5 bases. The V end lost 8 bases, the J end lost 9 bases, and 11 bases lay between the germline ends. This CDR3 region has 10 residues. Germline V gene data show CDR1 as GTSNPN and CDR2 as SVGIG (reference sequence). The CDR3 nucleotides are TGTGCCATGCGGGTAATTGAGCAGTTCTTC. Translation gives CAMRVIEQFF.

This clonotype has ten or more counts. The J gene is TRBJ2-5, the V gene TRBV30; D not certain. V shed 0 bases and J shed 6 bases, with 8 bases lying between them. CDR3 size: 12 residues. Germline V CDR1 and CDR2: GTSNPN, SVGIG (reference sequence). The CDR3, as DNA: TGTGCCTGGAGTGTACTTGGGAAGACCCAGTACTTC. Its protein is CAWSVLGKTQYF. Using reference TRBV30 and TRBJ2-5 for the parts outside the CDR3, the full variable domain is SQTIHQWPATLVQPVGSPLSLECTVEGTSNPNLYWYRQAAGRGLQLLFYSVGIGQISSEVPQNLSASRPQDRQFILSSKKLLLSDSGFYLCAWSVLGKTQYFGPGTRLLVL.

This clonotype was counted ten times or more. This sequence joins TRBV7-9 and TRBJ2-1, with TRBD1 matching 10 bases. The ends lost 2 bases at V and 0 bases at J; junction bases unmatched: 13. Germline lookup yields CDR1 SEHNR and CDR2 FQNEAQ (reference sequence). The CDR3 extends over 20 amino acids. The DNA for the CDR3 is TGTGCCAGCAGCTTATCCGGGACAGGGGATCTAGCGAGCTCCTACAATGAGCAGTTCTTC. Its protein is CASSLSGTGDLASSYNEQFF.

This clonotype appeared many times. The chain has TRBV7-3 and TRBJ2-2; TRBD2 matches at 12 bases. Per germline, CDR1 SGHTA and CDR2 FQGTGA. There are 14 residues in the CDR3. The V segment lost 8 bases and the J segment 4 bases; nucleotides outside the gene matches: 2. CDR3 coding DNA: TGTGCCAGCGAACTAGCGGGGGGCACCGGGGAGCTGTTTTTT. Amino acids: CASELAGGTGELFF.

The CDR3 sequence is CASSPVTPSLGNTIYF. The CDR3 coding sequence is TGTGCCAGCTCACCCGTAACACCGTCCCTGGGAAACACCATATATTTT. The chain combines TRBV18 with TRBJ1-3; D is ambiguous. The CDR3 has 16 amino acids. Germline CDR1 and CDR2: KGHSH and LQKENI. V was clipped by 3 bases and J by 4 bases, with 16 bases between them.

This clonotype showed up just a few times. This chain joins TRBV27 and TRBJ1-2, with 7 bases that match TRBD1. CDR1 is MNHEY, CDR2 SMNVEV, per germline (reference sequence). The CDR3 is made up of 14 amino acids. The junction had 11 bases not matched to a gene; V was cut back by 6 bases and J by 7 bases. CDR3 DNA: TGTGCCAGCAGACGAGGGGGCTCATTCTTTGGCTACACCTTC. Translation: CASRRGGSFFGYTF.

This clonotype was found many times. V gene TRBV7-9 combines with J gene TRBJ2-7; TRBD2 matches 8 bases. CDR1 is SEHNR and CDR2 is FQNEAQ in the germline V gene (reference sequence). The CDR3 has 15 amino acids. The J segment lost 5 bases and the V segment lost 3 bases, leaving 9 bases of the junction unmatched. CDR3 bases: TGTGCCAGCAGCTTCGCAAGGTCGGGAGGGAACGAGCAGTACTTC. Translating it yields CASSFARSGGNEQYF.